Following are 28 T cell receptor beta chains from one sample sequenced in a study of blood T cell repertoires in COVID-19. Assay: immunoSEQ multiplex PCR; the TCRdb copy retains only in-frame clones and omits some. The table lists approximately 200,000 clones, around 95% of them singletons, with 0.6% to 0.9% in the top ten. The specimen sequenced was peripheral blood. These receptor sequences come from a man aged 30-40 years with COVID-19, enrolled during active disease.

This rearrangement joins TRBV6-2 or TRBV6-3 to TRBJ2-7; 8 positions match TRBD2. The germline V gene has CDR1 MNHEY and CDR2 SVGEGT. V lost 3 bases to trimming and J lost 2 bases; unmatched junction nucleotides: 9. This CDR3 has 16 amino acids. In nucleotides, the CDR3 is TGTGCCAGCAGTTATGAGGTAAAGCGGGGGACCTACGAGCAGTACTTC. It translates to CASSYEVKRGTYEQYF.

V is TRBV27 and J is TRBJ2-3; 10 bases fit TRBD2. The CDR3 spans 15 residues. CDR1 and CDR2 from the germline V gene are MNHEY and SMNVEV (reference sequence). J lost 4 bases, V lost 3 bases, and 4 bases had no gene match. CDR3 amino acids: CASSFLAGGPDTQYF. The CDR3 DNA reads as TGTGCCAGCAGTTTTTTAGCGGGGGGACCAGATACGCAGTATTTT.

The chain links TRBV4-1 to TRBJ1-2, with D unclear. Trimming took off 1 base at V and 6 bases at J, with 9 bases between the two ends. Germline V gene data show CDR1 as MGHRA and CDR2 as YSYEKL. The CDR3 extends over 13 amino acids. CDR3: CASSQGELHGYTF. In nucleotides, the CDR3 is TGCGCCAGCAGCCAAGGGGAGTTGCATGGCTACACCTTC.

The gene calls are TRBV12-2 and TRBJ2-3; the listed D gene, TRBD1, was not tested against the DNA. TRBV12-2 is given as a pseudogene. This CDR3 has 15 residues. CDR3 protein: CASRPPFRGTDTQYF. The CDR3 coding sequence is TGTGCAAGTCGCCCACCCTTCAGGGGGACAGATACGCAGTATTTT.

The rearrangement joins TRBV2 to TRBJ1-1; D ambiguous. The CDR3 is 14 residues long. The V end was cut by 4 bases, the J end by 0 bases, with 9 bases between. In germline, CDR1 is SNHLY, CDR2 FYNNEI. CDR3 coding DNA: TGTGCCAGCAGTGGGATAGCCTTGAACACTGAAGCTTTCTTT. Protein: CASSGIALNTEAFF.

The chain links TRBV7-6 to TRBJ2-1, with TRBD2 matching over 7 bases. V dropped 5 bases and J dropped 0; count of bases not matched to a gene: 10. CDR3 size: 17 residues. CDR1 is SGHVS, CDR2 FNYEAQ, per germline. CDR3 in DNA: TGTGCCAGCAGCCTCGAGCCACTAGCGCGCTCCTACAATGAGCAGTTCTTC. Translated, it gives CASSLEPLARSYNEQFF. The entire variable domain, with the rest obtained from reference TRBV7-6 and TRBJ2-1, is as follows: GAGVSQSPRYKVTKRGQDVALRCDPISGHVSLYWYRQALGQGPEFLTYFNYEAQQDKSGLPNDRFSAERPEGSISTLTIQRTEQRDSAMYRCASSLEPLARSYNEQFFGPGTRLTVL.

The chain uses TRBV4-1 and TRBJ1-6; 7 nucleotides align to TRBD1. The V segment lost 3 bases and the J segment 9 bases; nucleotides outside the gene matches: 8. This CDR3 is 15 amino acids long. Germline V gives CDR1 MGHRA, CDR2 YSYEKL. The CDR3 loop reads CASSHPQGKGSPLHF. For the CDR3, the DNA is TGCGCCAGCAGCCATCCACAGGGGAAGGGTTCACCCCTCCACTTT.

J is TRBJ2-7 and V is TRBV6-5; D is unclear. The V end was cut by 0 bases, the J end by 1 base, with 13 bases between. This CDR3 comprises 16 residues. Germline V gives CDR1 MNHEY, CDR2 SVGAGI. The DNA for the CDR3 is TGTGCCAGCAGTTACTCACGCGATGTTTTTTCCTACGAGCAGTACTTC. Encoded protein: CASSYSRDVFSYEQYF.

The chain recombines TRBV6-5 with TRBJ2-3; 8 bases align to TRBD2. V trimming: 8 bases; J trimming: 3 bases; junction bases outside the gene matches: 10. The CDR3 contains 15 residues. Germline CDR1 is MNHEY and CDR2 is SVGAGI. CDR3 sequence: CASSLGGAKTDTQYF. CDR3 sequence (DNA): TGTGCCAGCTCGCTCGGGGGGGCCAAAACAGATACGCAGTATTTT.

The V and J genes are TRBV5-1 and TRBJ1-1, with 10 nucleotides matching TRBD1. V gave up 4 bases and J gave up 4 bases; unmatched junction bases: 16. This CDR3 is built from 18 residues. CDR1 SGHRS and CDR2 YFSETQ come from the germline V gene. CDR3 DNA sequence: TGCGCCAGCAGCCCCCGCCCCGGACAGGGGGTAATAGGCACTGAAGCTTTCTTT. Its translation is CASSPRPGQGVIGTEAFF.

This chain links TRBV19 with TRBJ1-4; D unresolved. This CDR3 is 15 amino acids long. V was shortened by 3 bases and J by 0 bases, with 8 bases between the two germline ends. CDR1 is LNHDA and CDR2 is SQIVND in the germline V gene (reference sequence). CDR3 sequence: CASSMYSTTNEKLFF. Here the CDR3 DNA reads TGTGCCAGTAGTATGTACAGTACAACTAATGAAAAACTGTTTTTT.

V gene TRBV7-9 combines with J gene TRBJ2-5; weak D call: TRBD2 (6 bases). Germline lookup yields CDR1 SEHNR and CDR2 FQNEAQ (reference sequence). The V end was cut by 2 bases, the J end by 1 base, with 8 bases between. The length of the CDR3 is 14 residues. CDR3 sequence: CASSLRGLQETQYF. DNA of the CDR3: TGTGCCAGCAGCTTACGGGGACTCCAAGAGACCCAGTACTTC.

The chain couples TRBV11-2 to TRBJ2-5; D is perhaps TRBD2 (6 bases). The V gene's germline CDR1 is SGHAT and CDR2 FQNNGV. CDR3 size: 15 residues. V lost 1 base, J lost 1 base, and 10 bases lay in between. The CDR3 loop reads CASSLVGTLQETQYF. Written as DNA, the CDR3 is TGTGCCAGCAGCTTAGTGGGGACTCTCCAAGAGACCCAGTACTTC.

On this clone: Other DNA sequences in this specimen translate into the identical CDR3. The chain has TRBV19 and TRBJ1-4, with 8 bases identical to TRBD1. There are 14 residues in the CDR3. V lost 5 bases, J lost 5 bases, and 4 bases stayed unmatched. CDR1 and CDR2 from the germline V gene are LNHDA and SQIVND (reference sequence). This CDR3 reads CASSPRQGNEKLFF. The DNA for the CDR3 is TGTGCCAGTAGTCCCCGACAGGGGAATGAAAAACTGTTTTTT.

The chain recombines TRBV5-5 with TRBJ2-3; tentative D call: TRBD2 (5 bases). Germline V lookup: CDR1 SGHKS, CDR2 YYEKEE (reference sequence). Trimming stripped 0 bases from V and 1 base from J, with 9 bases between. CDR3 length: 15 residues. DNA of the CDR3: TGTGCCAGCAGCTTGGTTCTCGGGGGCACAGATACGCAGTATTTT. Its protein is CASSLVLGGTDTQYF.

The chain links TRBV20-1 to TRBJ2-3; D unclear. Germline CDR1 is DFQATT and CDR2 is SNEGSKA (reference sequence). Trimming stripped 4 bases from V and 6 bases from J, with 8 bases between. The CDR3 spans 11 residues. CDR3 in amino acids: CSATKSDTQYF. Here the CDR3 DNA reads TGCAGTGCTACTAAATCCGATACGCAGTATTTT.

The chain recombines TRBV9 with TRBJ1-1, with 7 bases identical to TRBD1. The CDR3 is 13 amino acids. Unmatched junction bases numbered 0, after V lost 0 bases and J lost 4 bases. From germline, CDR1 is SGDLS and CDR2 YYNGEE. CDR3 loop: CASSVGQGTEAFF. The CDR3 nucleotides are TGTGCCAGCAGCGTAGGACAGGGCACTGAAGCTTTCTTT.

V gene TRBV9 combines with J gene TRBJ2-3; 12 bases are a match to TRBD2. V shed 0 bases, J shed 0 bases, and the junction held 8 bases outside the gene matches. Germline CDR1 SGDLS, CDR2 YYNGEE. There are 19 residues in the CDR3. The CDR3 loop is CASSVVSTSGSASTDTQYF. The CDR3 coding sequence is TGTGCCAGCAGCGTAGTTTCGACTAGCGGGAGCGCTAGCACAGATACGCAGTATTTT.

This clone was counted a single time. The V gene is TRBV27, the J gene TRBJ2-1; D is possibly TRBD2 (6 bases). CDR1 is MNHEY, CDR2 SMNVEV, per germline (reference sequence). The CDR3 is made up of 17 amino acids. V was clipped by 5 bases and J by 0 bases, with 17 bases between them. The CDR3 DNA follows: TGTGCCAGCAGTCCATCGTGGGGGGAGAGCTCCTACAATGAGCAGTTCTTC. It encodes CASSPSWGESSYNEQFF.

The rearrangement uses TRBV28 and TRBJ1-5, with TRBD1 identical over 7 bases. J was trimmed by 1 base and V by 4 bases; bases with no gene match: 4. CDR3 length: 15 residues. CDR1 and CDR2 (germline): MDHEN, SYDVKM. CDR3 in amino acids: CASSYADRSNQPQHF. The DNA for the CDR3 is TGTGCCAGCAGTTATGCGGACAGGAGCAATCAGCCCCAGCATTTT. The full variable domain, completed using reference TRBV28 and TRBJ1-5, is DVKVTQSSRYLVKRTGEKVFLECVQDMDHENMFWYRQDPGLGLRLIYFSYDVKMKEKGDIPEGYSVSREKKERFSLILESASTNQTSMYLCASSYADRSNQPQHFGDGTRLSIL.

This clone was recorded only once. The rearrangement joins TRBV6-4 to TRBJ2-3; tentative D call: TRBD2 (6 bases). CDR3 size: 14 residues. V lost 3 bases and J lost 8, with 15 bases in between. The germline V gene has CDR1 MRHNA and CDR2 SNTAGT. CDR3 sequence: CASSETRLVLTQYF. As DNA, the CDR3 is TGTGCCAGCAGTGAAACCCGACTAGTACTTACGCAGTATTTT.

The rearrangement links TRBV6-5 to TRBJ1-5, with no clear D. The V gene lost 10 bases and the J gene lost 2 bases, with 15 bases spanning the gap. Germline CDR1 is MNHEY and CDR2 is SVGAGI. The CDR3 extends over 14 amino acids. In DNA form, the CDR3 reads TGTGCCACCCTGGTCCGAGGCGGCAATCAGCCCCAGCATTTT. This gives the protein CATLVRGGNQPQHF.

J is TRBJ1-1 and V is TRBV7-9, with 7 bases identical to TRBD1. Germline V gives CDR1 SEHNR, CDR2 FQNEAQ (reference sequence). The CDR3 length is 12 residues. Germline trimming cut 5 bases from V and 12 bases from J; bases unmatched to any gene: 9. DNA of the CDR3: TGTGCCAGCAGCGCGCCGGGACAGAGGACTTTCTTT. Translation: CASSAPGQRTFF.

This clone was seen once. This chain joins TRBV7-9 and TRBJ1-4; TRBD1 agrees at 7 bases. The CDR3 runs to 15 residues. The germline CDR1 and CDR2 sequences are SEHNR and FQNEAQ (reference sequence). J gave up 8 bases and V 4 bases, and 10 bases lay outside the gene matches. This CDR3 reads CASSSGGRWREKLFF. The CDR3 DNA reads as TGTGCCAGCAGCTCAGGGGGGAGATGGCGGGAAAAACTGTTTTTT.

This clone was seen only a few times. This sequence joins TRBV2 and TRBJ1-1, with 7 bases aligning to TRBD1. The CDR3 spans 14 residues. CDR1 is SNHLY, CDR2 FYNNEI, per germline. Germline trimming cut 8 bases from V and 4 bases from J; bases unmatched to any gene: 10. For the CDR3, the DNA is TGTGCCAGCCGGTCAGGGGACAGTGGCACTGAAGCTTTCTTT. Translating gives CASRSGDSGTEAFF.

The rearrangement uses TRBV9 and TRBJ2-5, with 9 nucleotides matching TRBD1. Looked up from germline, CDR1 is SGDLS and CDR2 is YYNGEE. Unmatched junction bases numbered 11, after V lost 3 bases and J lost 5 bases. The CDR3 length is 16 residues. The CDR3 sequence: CASSERGGQGMETQYF. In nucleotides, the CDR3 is TGTGCCAGCAGCGAGAGGGGAGGACAGGGGATGGAGACCCAGTACTTC.

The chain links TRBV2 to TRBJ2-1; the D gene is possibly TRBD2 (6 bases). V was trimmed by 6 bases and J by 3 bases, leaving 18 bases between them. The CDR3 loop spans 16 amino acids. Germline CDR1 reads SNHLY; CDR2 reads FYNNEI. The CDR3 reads CASSPVSGTYYNEQFF. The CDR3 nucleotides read TGTGCCAGCAGCCCCGTATCGGGGACTTACTACAATGAGCAGTTCTTC.

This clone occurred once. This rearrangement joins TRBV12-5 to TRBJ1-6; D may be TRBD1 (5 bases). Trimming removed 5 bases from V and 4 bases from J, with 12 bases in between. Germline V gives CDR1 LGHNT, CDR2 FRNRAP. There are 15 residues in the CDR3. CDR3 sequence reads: CASGPDGGYNSPLHF. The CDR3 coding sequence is TGTGCTAGTGGTCCTGACGGGGGGTATAATTCACCCCTCCACTTT.